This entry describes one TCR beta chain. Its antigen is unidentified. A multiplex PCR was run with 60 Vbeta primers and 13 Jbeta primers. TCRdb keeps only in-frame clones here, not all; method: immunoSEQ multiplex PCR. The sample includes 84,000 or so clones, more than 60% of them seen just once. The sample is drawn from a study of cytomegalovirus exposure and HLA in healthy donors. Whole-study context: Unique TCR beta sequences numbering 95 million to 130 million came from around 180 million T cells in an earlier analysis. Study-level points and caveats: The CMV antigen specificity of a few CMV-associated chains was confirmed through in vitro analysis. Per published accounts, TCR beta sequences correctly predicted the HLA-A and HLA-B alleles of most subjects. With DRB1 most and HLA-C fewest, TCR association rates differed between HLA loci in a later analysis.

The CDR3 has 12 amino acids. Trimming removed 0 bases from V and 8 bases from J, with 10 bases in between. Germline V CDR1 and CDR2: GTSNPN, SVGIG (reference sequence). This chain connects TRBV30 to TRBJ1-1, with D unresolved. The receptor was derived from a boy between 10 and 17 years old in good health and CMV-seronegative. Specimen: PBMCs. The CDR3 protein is CAWSVLNSEAFF. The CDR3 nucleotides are TGTGCCTGGAGTGTACTTAACAGCGAAGCTTTCTTT.